These 8 T cell receptor beta chains originate from one sample sequenced in a study of blood T cell repertoires in COVID-19 (dated by TCRdb to about 2020). The protocol used for the library was the immunoSEQ multiplex PCR assay. Drawn from immuneACCESS, this table holds only the in-frame rearrangements with V and J called that TCRdb kept. Clones are partly lost; checked studies trace under half to an unresolved V gene and leave the rest unexplained. The sample table holds approximately 15,000 clones, of which approximately 80% were seen once. Of the sample, roughly 15% is held by the ten largest clones. Sequenced material: peripheral blood. The receptors shown here come from a human donor in a cohort sampled during active COVID-19.

The V and J genes are TRBV28 and TRBJ1-2; 10 nucleotides line up with TRBD1. With V trimmed by 5 bases and J by 12 bases, 3 bases remained unmatched. Germline-derived CDR1 and CDR2 are MDHEN and SYDVKM. CDR3 length equals 11 residues. CDR3 region: CASSLDRGHTF. CDR3 coding DNA: TGTGCCAGCAGTCTCGACAGGGGGCACACCTTC.

There are a few counts of this clone. J is TRBJ2-7 and V is TRBV3-1 (or the pseudogene TRBV3-2); 14 bases fit TRBD2. The length of the CDR3 is 15 residues. Germline CDR1 reads LGHDT; CDR2 reads YNNKEL (reference sequence). The V gene end was trimmed by 5 bases and the J gene end by 5 bases; junction bases not matched to a gene: 5. CDR3 sequence reads: CASSETSGGDDEQYF. Here the CDR3 DNA reads TGTGCCAGCAGCGAGACTAGCGGGGGGGACGACGAGCAGTACTTC.

This chain uses TRBV11-2 with TRBJ2-6; D is ambiguous. Germline CDR1 reads SGHAT; CDR2 reads FQNNGV. V dropped 0 bases and J dropped 1 base, with 4 bases sitting between them. This CDR3 contains 15 residues. This chain's CDR3 is CASSLEQSGANVLTF. CDR3 sequence (DNA): TGTGCCAGCAGCTTAGAACAGTCTGGGGCCAACGTCCTGACTTTC.

In this sample, this clone turned up a few times. The J gene is TRBJ1-5, the V gene TRBV21-1; TRBD1 is the table's D call and was not checked against the DNA. TRBV21-1 is a listed pseudogene. The CDR3 length is 17 residues. The CDR3 bases are TGTGCCAGCAGCACCTATCTCAGGGGGCTGTGCAATCAGCCCCAGCATTTT. Encoded protein: CASSTYLRGLCNQPQHF.

The gene calls are TRBV5-1 and TRBJ1-2; 12 nucleotides match TRBD1. V lost 6 bases and J lost 7; bases outside the gene matches: 7. The CDR3 is made up of 14 amino acids. CDR1 and CDR2 (germline): SGHRS, YFSETQ. The DNA of the CDR3 is TGCGCCAGCACCCGGGACAGGGGGCCGGGTGGCTACACCTTC. Protein sequence: CASTRDRGPGGYTF.

This clone has just one count. The rearrangement uses TRBV11-2 and TRBJ1-2; 9 bases map to TRBD1. CDR1 is SGHAT and CDR2 is FQNNGV in the germline V gene. V was clipped by 0 bases and J by 8 bases; unmatched bases: 4. The CDR3 loop spans 14 amino acids. In nucleotides, the CDR3 is TGTGCCAGCAGCTTAGATTACAGGGGGCTCGGCTACACCTTC. Its translation: CASSLDYRGLGYTF.

This clone was found a few times. This rearrangement joins TRBV7-6 to TRBJ2-7, with a tentative D call TRBD2 (5 bases). V was shortened by 4 bases and J by 3 bases, with 19 bases between the two germline ends. The CDR3 covers 16 residues. From germline, CDR1 is SGHVS and CDR2 FNYEAQ. The CDR3 nucleotides are TGTGCCAGCAGCTCCCCCTTCATGAGGGAATTCTACGAGCAGTACTTC. This codes for CASSSPFMREFYEQYF. The whole variable domain, remainder taken from reference TRBV7-6 and TRBJ2-7, is GAGVSQSPRYKVTKRGQDVALRCDPISGHVSLYWYRQALGQGPEFLTYFNYEAQQDKSGLPNDRFSAERPEGSISTLTIQRTEQRDSAMYRCASSSPFMREFYEQYFGPGTRLTVT.

The chain recombines TRBV6-5 with TRBJ1-5; maybe TRBD1 (5 bases). V was shortened by 5 bases and J by 3 bases, with 11 bases between the two germline ends. Germline V lookup: CDR1 MNHEY, CDR2 SVGAGI. CDR3 length: 14 amino acids. The CDR3 loop is CASSPQGNNQPQHF. The CDR3 coding sequence is TGTGCCAGCAGTCCTCAGGGTAACAATCAGCCCCAGCATTTT.